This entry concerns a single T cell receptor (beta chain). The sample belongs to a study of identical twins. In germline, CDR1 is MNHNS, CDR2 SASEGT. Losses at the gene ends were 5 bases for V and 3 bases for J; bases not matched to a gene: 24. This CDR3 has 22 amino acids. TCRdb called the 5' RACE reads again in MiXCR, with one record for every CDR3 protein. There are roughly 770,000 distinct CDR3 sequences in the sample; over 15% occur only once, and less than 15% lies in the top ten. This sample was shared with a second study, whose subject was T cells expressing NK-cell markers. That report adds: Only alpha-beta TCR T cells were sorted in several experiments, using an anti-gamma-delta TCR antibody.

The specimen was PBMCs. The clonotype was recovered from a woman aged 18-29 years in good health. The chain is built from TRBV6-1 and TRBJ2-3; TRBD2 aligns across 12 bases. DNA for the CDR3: TGTGCCAGCAGTCCTTTATCGAGGAAGGGGCCCGTTCTAGCGGGAGGGACAGATACGCAGTATTTT. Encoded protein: CASSPLSRKGPVLAGGTDTQYF.